Below are 23 T cell receptor beta chains sequenced from a single sample in a study of post-analysis software for immune sequencing data. Incorporated into the TCR beta cDNA libraries were unique molecular identifiers, which served to reduce PCR and sequencing biases. TCRdb itself ran the PCR reads through MiXCR, one entry per CDR3 protein. This repertoire shows approximately 570,000 distinct CDR3 sequences, roughly 47% found once; its top ten account for more than 1.5%. Regarding the study as a whole: Patients showed TRBV5-6, TRBV5-1 and TRBV20-1 among a few TRBV segments more frequent than in controls.

These receptors have no identified antigens. The sequenced sample was blood. All receptors come from a girl between 5 and 17 years old with multiple sclerosis.

This chain joins TRBV27 and TRBJ2-7, with 9 bases identical to TRBD1. The CDR3 length is 16 residues. Germline CDR1 MNHEY, CDR2 SMNVEV (reference sequence). Trimming removed 2 bases from V and 0 bases from J; junction bases left unmatched: 5. The CDR3 loop reads CASSLDRGVGSYEQYF. CDR3 nucleotides: TGTGCCAGCAGTTTAGACAGGGGGGTCGGCTCCTACGAGCAGTACTTC.

This clonotype showed up just a few times. The genes are TRBV12-3 or TRBV12-4 and TRBJ2-7; D is ambiguous. V lost 3 bases and J 5 bases, leaving 8 bases between the germline ends. The CDR3 loop spans 12 amino acids. In nucleotides, the CDR3 is TGTGCCAGCAGTTTGTACAGAAACGAGCAGTACTTC. This sequence encodes CASSLYRNEQYF.

This clonotype was detected only a few times. The chain carries TRBV29-1 and TRBJ2-1, with 7 bases aligning to TRBD1. Per germline, CDR1 SQVTM and CDR2 ANQGSEA. The V gene end was trimmed by 1 base and the J gene end by 4 bases; junction bases not matched to a gene: 7. CDR3 length equals 15 residues. The CDR3 region is CSVEGGRGTYNEQFF. For the CDR3, the DNA is TGCAGCGTTGAAGGGGGCAGGGGGACATACAATGAGCAGTTCTTC.

CDR3 DNA sequence: TGCAGTGCTAGAGAAGGGCAGTCCTACGAGCAGTACTTC. Translation: CSAREGQSYEQYF. The V call is TRBV20-1, the J call TRBJ2-7; D not resolved. Trimming pared 0 bases from V and 1 base from J, leaving 7 bases between. Germline-derived CDR1 and CDR2 are DFQATT and SNEGSKA (reference sequence). CDR3 size: 13 residues.

The chain uses TRBV6-5 and TRBJ1-2; TRBD1 is a possible D gene (5 bases). Germline V gives CDR1 MNHEY, CDR2 SVGAGI. Trimming took 6 bases from V and 8 from J, leaving 19 bases between them. The length of the CDR3 is 14 residues. CDR3 region: CASRSGTPEGGYTF. The CDR3 DNA follows: TGTGCCAGCAGATCCGGGACTCCCGAGGGCGGCTACACCTTC.

There are many counts of this clonotype. The chain recombines TRBV10-3 with TRBJ2-5; 10 bases match TRBD1. The CDR3 is 15 residues long. CDR1 and CDR2 from the germline V gene are ENHRY and SYGVKD. V gave up 6 bases and J gave up 5 bases; unmatched junction bases: 9. This chain's CDR3 is CAIRAGTGVVETQYF. Here the CDR3 DNA reads TGTGCCATCAGGGCCGGGACAGGGGTGGTGGAGACCCAGTACTTC.

A few counts support this clonotype. The CDR3 spells CASSESGGVSTLGTQYF. DNA for the CDR3: TGCGCCAGCAGTGAGTCAGGGGGGGTTTCCACCCTGGGTACGCAGTATTTT. This chain joins TRBV10-2 and TRBJ2-3, with a possible D match to TRBD2 (7 bases). Germline V gives CDR1 WSHSY, CDR2 SAAADI. There are 17 residues in the CDR3. V was trimmed by 0 bases and J by 8 bases, leaving 21 bases between them.

The chain uses TRBV10-2 and TRBJ2-1, with TRBD2 identical over 13 bases. The CDR3 is 15 residues long. V was clipped by 8 bases and J by 7 bases; unmatched bases: 8. In germline, CDR1 is WSHSY, CDR2 SAAADI. DNA for the CDR3: TGCGCCAGCGTATCGGGACTAGCGGGAATAAATGAGCAGTTCTTC. Protein product: CASVSGLAGINEQFF.

The V gene is TRBV7-9, the J gene TRBJ2-5; 8 bases map to TRBD1. The length of the CDR3 is 16 residues. Trimming removed 2 bases from V and 5 bases from J; junction bases left unmatched: 10. Germline V gene sequence: CDR1 SEHNR, CDR2 FQNEAQ (reference sequence). CDR3: CASSLWPGGAWETQYF. CDR3 in DNA: TGTGCCAGCAGCTTATGGCCAGGGGGCGCGTGGGAGACCCAGTACTTC.

This clonotype was observed a few times. J is TRBJ2-7 and V is TRBV13, with 7 bases lining up with TRBD2. This CDR3 comprises 16 residues. The germline CDR1 and CDR2 sequences are PRHDT and FYEKMQ (reference sequence). The J segment lost 4 bases and the V segment lost 5 bases, leaving 14 bases of the junction unmatched. CDR3 region: CASSPRASGPGYEQYF. CDR3 in DNA: TGTGCCAGCAGCCCCCGGGCTAGCGGCCCGGGGTACGAGCAGTACTTC.

J is TRBJ2-7 and V is TRBV13, with unresolved D. Trimming stripped 8 bases from V and 3 bases from J, with 17 bases between. The CDR3 has 14 amino acids. CDR1 and CDR2 (germline): PRHDT, FYEKMQ (reference sequence). The CDR3 sequence is CASRNMGQGYEQYF. CDR3 nucleotides: TGTGCCAGCCGGAATATGGGCCAAGGCTACGAGCAGTACTTC.

This clonotype was counted a single time. The chain has TRBV2 and TRBJ2-1; D gene unclear. The germline gives CDR1 SNHLY, CDR2 FYNNEI. The V gene lost 10 bases and the J gene lost 4 bases, with 8 bases spanning the gap. There are 11 residues in the CDR3. CDR3 in amino acids: CAILQYNEQFF. CDR3 DNA: TGTGCCATTCTACAATACAATGAGCAGTTCTTC.

The V gene is TRBV7-2, the J gene TRBJ2-5; either TRBD1 or TRBD2 may fit D (5 bases each). Trimming left V 4 bases short and J 2 bases short, with 14 bases between. Germline CDR1 and CDR2: SGHTA and FQGNSA. The CDR3 sequence is 15 residues long. The CDR3 is CASSSPGTSQETQYF. The CDR3 nucleotides read TGTGCCAGCAGCTCTCCGGGGACGAGTCAAGAGACCCAGTACTTC.

This clonotype was seen more than once but under ten times. The chain is built from TRBV7-9 and TRBJ2-3; 12 bases are shared with TRBD2. CDR1 is SEHNR, CDR2 FQNEAQ, per germline (reference sequence). The CDR3 has 19 amino acids. V trimming: 5 bases; J trimming: 4 bases; junction bases outside the gene matches: 16. As DNA, the CDR3 is TGTGCCAGCAGCCCAGGACTAGCGGGACGAGACAGCTACGCAGATACGCAGTATTTT. Translated, it gives CASSPGLAGRDSYADTQYF.

This rearrangement joins TRBV20-1 to TRBJ1-5; TRBD1 might be the D (6 bases). CDR3 size: 15 residues. V was trimmed by 6 bases and J by 0 bases, leaving 15 bases between them. Germline loops: CDR1 DFQATT, CDR2 SNEGSKA (reference sequence). CDR3 sequence (DNA): TGCAGTGCATGGGGGGCAGGGTCTAGCAATCAGCCCCAGCATTTT. Protein product: CSAWGAGSSNQPQHF.

In its sample, this clonotype was seen a few times. V and J are TRBV5-1 and TRBJ2-5, with no clear D. The germline V gene encodes CDR1 SGHRS and CDR2 YFSETQ. With 4 bases removed from V and 1 base from J, the gap between germline ends came to 14 bases. The length of the CDR3 is 15 residues. The chain's CDR3 is CASSPMTPTQETQYF. The CDR3 region has the DNA TGCGCCAGCAGCCCCATGACGCCCACCCAAGAGACCCAGTACTTC.

The rearrangement joins TRBV5-5 to TRBJ2-1, with 12 nucleotides matching TRBD2. Germline V gene sequence: CDR1 SGHKS, CDR2 YYEKEE (reference sequence). CDR3 length: 16 amino acids. V lost 2 bases to trimming and J lost 6 bases; unmatched junction nucleotides: 6. CDR3 in DNA: TGTGCCAGCAGCTTAGAACAGGGACTAGCGGGCAATGAGCAGTTCTTC. This gives the protein CASSLEQGLAGNEQFF.

In its sample, this clonotype was seen many times. The gene calls are TRBV7-2 and TRBJ2-3; 8 bases match TRBD2. The germline V gene has CDR1 SGHTA and CDR2 FQGNSA. V gave up 0 bases and J gave up 5 bases; unmatched junction bases: 7. The CDR3 is 16 residues long. CDR3 in DNA: TGTGCCAGCAGCTTAGCTCCGTGGCGGGGGGAAGATACGCAGTATTTT. Translating it yields CASSLAPWRGEDTQYF.

There are a few counts of this clonotype. The V call is TRBV20-1, the J call TRBJ2-7; either TRBD1 or TRBD2 may supply D (5 bases each). Between the trimmed V and J ends, which lost 5 bases and 4 bases, there was a span of 18 bases. The length of the CDR3 is 14 residues. In germline, CDR1 is DFQATT, CDR2 SNEGSKA (reference sequence). The CDR3 coding sequence is TGCAGTGCTGGAGGACACAGAGAACCGTACGAGCAGTACTTC. It specifies CSAGGHREPYEQYF.

This clonotype was found a few times. V and J are TRBV13 and TRBJ2-5; D is unresolved. The CDR3 spans 14 residues. The V gene's germline CDR1 is PRHDT and CDR2 FYEKMQ (reference sequence). Trimming removed 8 bases at V and 2 bases at J, with 15 bases between. CDR3 region: CASLSRSLQETQYF. DNA of the CDR3: TGTGCCAGCCTTTCCCGTAGTCTTCAAGAGACCCAGTACTTC.

This clonotype was detected only once. The chain joins TRBV6-2 or TRBV6-3 to TRBJ2-4; D unclear. The V gene lost 8 bases and the J gene lost 5 bases, with 7 bases spanning the gap. Germline V lookup: CDR1 MNHEY, CDR2 SVGEGT. There are 11 residues in the CDR3. In DNA, the CDR3 is TGTGCCAGCGAGTGGGAAAACATTCAGTACTTC. It yields the protein CASEWENIQYF.

This clonotype has just a few counts. The chain links TRBV30 to TRBJ2-3, with no clear D. Germline CDR1 is GTSNPN and CDR2 is SVGIG (reference sequence). The CDR3 is 12 residues long. Between the trimmed V and J ends, which lost 5 bases and 6 bases, there was a span of 12 bases. CDR3 coding DNA: TGTGCCTGGGACCTAGTAGGGGATACGCAGTATTTT. It yields the protein CAWDLVGDTQYF.

Only a few counts were recorded for this clonotype. The chain carries TRBV7-2 and TRBJ2-3, with 9 bases identical to TRBD2. This CDR3 has 14 residues. In germline, CDR1 is SGHTA, CDR2 FQGNSA. V gave up 7 bases and J gave up 9 bases; unmatched junction bases: 11. In nucleotides, the CDR3 is TGTGCCAGCAAGATGACTAGCGGTCCCCACACGCAGTATTTT. Translated, it gives CASKMTSGPHTQYF.